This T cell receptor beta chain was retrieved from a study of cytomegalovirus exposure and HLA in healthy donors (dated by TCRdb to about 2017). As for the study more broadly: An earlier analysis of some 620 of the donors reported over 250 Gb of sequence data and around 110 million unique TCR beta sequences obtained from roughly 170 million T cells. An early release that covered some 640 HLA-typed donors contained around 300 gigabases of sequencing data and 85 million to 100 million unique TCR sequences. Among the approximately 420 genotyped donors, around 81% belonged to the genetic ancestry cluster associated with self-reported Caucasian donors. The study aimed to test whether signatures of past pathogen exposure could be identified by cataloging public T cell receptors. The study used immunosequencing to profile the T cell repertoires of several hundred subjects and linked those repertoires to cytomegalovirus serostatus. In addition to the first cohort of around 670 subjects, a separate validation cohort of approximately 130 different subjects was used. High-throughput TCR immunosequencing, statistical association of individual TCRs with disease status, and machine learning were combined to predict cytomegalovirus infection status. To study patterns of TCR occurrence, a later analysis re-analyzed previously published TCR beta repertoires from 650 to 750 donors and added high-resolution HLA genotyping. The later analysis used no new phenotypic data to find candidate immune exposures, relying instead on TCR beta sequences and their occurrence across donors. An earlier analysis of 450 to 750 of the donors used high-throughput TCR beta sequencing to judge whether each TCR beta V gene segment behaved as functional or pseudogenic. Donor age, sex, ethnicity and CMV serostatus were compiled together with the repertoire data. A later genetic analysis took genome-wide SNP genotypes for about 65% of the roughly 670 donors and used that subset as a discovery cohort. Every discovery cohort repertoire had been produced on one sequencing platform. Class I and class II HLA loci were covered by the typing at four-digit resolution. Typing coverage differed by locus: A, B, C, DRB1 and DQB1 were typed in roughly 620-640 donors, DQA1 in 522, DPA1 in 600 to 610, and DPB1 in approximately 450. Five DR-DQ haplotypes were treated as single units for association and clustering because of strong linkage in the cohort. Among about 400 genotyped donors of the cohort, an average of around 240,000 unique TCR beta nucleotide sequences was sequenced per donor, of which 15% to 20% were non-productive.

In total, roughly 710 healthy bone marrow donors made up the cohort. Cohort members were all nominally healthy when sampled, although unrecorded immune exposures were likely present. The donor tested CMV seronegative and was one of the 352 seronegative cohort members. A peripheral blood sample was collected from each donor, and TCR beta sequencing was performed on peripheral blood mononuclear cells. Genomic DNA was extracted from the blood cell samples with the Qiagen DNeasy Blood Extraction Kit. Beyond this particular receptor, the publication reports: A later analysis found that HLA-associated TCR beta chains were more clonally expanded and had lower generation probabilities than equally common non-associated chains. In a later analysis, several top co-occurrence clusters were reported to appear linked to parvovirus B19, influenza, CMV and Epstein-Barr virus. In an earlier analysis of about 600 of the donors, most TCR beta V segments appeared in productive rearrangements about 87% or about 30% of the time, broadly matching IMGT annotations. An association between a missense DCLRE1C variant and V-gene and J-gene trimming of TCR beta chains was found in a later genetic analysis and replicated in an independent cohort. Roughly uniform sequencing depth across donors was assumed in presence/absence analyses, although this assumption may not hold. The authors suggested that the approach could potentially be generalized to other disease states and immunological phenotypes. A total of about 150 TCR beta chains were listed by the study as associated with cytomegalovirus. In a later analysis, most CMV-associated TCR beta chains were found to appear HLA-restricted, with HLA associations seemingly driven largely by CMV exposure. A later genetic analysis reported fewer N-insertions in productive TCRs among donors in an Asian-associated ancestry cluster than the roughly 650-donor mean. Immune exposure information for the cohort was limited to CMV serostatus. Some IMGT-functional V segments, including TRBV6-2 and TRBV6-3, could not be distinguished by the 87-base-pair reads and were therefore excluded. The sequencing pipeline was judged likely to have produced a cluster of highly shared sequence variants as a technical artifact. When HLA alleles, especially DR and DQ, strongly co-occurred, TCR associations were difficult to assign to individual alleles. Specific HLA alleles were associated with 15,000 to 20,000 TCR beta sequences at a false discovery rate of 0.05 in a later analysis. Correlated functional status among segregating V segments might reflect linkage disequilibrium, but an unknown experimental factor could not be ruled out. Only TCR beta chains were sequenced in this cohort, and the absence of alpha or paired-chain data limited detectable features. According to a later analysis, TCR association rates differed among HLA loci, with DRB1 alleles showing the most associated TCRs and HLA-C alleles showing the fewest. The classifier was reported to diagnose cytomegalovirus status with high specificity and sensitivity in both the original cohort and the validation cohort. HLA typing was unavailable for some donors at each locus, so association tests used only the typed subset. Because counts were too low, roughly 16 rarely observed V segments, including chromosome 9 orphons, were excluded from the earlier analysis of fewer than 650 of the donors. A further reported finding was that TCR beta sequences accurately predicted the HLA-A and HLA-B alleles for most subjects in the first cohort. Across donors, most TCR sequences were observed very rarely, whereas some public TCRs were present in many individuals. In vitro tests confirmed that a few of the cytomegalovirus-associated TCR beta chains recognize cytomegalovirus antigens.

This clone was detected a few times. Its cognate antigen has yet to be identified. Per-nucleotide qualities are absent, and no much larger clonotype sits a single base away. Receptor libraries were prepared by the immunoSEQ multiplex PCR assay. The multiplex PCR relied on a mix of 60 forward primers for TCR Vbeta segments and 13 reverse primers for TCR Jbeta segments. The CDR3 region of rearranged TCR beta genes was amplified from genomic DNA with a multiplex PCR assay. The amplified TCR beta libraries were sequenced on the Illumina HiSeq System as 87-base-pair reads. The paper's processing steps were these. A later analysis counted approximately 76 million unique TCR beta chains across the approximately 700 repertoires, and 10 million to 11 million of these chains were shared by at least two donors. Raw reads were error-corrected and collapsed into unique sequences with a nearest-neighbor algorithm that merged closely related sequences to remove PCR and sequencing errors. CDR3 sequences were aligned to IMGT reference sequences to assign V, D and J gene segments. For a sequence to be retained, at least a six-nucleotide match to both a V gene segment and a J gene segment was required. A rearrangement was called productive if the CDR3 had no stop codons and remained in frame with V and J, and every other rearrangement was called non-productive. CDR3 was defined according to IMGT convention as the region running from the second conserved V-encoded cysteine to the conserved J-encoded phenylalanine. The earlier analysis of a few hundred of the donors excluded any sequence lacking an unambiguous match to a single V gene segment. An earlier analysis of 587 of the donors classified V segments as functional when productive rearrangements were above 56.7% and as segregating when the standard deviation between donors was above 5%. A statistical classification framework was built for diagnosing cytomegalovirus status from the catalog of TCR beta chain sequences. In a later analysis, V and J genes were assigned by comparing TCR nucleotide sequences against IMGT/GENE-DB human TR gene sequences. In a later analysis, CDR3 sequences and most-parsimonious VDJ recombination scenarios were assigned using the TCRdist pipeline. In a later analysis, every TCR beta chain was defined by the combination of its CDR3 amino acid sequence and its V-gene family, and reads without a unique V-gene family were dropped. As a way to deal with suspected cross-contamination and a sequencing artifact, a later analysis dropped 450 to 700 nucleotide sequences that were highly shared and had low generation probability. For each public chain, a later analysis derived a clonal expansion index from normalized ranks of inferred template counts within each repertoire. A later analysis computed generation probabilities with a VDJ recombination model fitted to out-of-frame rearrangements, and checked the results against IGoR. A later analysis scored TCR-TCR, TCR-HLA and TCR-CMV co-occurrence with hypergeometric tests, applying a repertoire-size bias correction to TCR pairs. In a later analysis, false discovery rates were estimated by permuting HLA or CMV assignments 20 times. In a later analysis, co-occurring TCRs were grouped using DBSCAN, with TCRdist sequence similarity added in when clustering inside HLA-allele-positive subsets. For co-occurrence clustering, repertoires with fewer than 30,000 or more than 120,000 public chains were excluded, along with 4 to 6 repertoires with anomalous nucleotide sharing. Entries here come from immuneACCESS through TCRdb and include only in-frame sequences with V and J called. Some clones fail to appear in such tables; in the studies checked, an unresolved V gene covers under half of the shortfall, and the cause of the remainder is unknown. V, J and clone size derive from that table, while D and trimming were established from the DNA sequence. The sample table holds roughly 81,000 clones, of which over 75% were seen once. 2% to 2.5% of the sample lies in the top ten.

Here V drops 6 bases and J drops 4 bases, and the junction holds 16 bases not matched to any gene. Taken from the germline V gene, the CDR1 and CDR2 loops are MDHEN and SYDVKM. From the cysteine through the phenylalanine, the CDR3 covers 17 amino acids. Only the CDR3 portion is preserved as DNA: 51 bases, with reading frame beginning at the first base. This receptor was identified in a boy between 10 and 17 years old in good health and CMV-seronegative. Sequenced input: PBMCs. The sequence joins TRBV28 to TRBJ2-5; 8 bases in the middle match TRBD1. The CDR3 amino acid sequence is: CASSRRGGQGRRETQYF. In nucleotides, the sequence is TGTGCCAGCAGCCGACGGGGAGGACAGGGACGTCGAGAGACCCAGTACTTC. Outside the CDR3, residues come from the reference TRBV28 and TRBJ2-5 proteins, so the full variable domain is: DVKVTQSSRYLVKRTGEKVFLECVQDMDHENMFWYRQDPGLGLRLIYFSYDVKMKEKGDIPEGYSVSREKKERFSLILESASTNQTSMYLCASSRRGGQGRRETQYFGPGTRLLVL.